These 4 T cell receptor beta chains originate from one sample sequenced in a study of blood T cell repertoires in COVID-19. The assay was immunoSEQ multiplex PCR, and TCRdb's table has in-frame clones only and misses some. Of around 230,000 clones listed, roughly 89% were seen once; the top ten hold about 4%. Sequencing was carried out using PBMCs or T cells enriched from blood (not recorded which). These receptors were obtained from a woman aged 25 to 45 with acute COVID-19.

The chain employs TRBV27 and TRBJ2-3; no clear D gene. The germline V gene has CDR1 MNHEY and CDR2 SMNVEV (reference sequence). The CDR3 length is 13 residues. Trimming removed 3 bases from V and 6 bases from J, with 10 bases in between. The CDR3: CASSFTPPDTQYF. CDR3 nucleotides: TGTGCCAGCAGTTTTACACCCCCCGATACGCAGTATTTT.

Notes on this clone: The junction and the germline gene differ at one end; a read error may be behind it. CDR3 DNA sequence: TGTGCCAGCAGCTTGGGGGGTTTGAATACTGAAGCTTTCTTT. Its translation is CASSLGGLNTEAFF. The chain has TRBV11-2 and TRBJ1-1; D is perhaps TRBD1 (5 bases). The CDR3 is 14 residues long. Germline lookup yields CDR1 SGHAT and CDR2 FQNNGV.

This chain joins TRBV4-3 and TRBJ2-7, with 12 bases matching TRBD1. V trimming: 2 bases; J trimming: 6 bases; junction bases outside the gene matches: 8. The CDR3 has 16 residues. CDR1 and CDR2 from the germline V gene are LGHNA and YSLEER. In nucleotides, the CDR3 is TGCGCCAGCAGCCAAAGCCGGGACAGGGGGCCCTCCGAGCAGTACTTC. It yields the protein CASSQSRDRGPSEQYF.

V usage is TRBV6-6 and J usage is TRBJ2-2; 8 nucleotides agree with TRBD2. This CDR3 is built from 16 residues. CDR1 and CDR2 (germline): MNHNY, SVGAGI (reference sequence). V shed 2 bases, J shed 3 bases, and the junction held 5 bases outside the gene matches. The CDR3 spells CASSYSGGRYTGELFF. Written as DNA, the CDR3 is TGTGCCAGCAGTTACAGCGGGGGCCGATACACCGGGGAGCTGTTTTTT.